What follows are 11 T cell receptor beta chains derived from one specimen sequenced in a study of cytomegalovirus exposure and HLA in healthy donors. The repertoire was sequenced with immunoSEQ multiplex PCR; TCRdb's copy has only in-frame clones and lacks some. The sample has 150,000 to 200,000 clones, more than 70% seen once. Sequencing was performed on PBMCs. The receptors derive from a man aged 18 to 30 in good health and CMV-seronegative.

This chain uses TRBV10-1 with TRBJ2-3, with D perhaps matching TRBD2 (6 bases). The CDR3 totals 15 residues. Germline V gene lookup returns CDR1 WNHNN and CDR2 SYGVQD (reference sequence). With 6 bases removed from V and 0 bases from J, the gap between germline ends came to 13 bases. The CDR3 nucleotides are TGCGCCAGCAGCGGGGGACGCGATAGCACAGATACGCAGTATTTT. This sequence encodes CASSGGRDSTDTQYF.

This rearrangement joins TRBV28 to TRBJ1-1; TRBD1 might be the D (5 bases). V gave up 2 bases and J gave up 0 bases, with 10 bases separating them. Germline CDR1 and CDR2: MDHEN and SYDVKM. The CDR3 has 15 amino acids. CDR3 nucleotide sequence: TGTGCCAGCAGTTTAGTGGCAGGGATGAACACTGAAGCTTTCTTT. Residues: CASSLVAGMNTEAFF.

As regards this clone: It is unclear where the CDR3 begins or ends on the DNA, so no DNA is shown, and the CDR3 is as TCRdb lists it. This chain links TRBV6-1 with TRBJ2-7; the listed D gene, TRBD1, was not tested against the DNA. Germline V gene sequence: CDR1 MNHNS, CDR2 SASEGT. The CDR3 region is 14 residues in length, termini included. The CDR3 protein is CASSTSRQGPEQYV.

The chain has TRBV29-1 and TRBJ2-1; D is ambiguous. There are 13 residues in the CDR3. Trimming took off 4 bases at V and 6 bases at J, with 13 bases between the two ends. Germline-derived CDR1 and CDR2 are SQVTM and ANQGSEA. This CDR3 is CSVGFSAVNEQFF. DNA for the CDR3: TGCAGCGTTGGGTTCTCGGCGGTCAATGAGCAGTTCTTC.

V and J are TRBV11-2 and TRBJ2-1; 7 positions match TRBD2. Germline V gene sequence: CDR1 SGHAT, CDR2 FQNNGV. The CDR3 runs to 15 residues. The J segment lost 1 base and the V segment lost 3 bases, leaving 3 bases of the junction unmatched. Here the CDR3 DNA reads TGTGCCAGCAGCTTTCAGCGGGGATCCTACAATGAGCAGTTCTTC. Protein product: CASSFQRGSYNEQFF.

The CDR3 DNA reads as TGTGCCAGCTCAGCGGGGATTCCAAATCTGGGTAGCAATCAGCCCCAGCATTTT. It specifies CASSAGIPNLGSNQPQHF. The chain has TRBV18 and TRBJ1-5; D gene ambiguous. Trimming shortened V by 5 bases and J by 0 bases, and 20 bases separated the two germline ends. CDR1 and CDR2 from the germline V gene are KGHSH and LQKENI. This CDR3 has 18 residues.

The chain has TRBV28 and TRBJ2-3; TRBD2 might be the D (5 bases). The germline V gene has CDR1 MDHEN and CDR2 SYDVKM. The CDR3 length is 14 residues. Trimming pared 2 bases from V and 6 bases from J, leaving 12 bases between. CDR3 sequence: CASSLVGVGDTQYF. In DNA, the CDR3 is TGTGCCAGCAGTTTAGTGGGAGTAGGGGATACGCAGTATTTT.

The gene calls are TRBV28 and TRBJ1-3; TRBD1 is a possible D gene (5 bases). The V gene's germline CDR1 is MDHEN and CDR2 SYDVKM. CDR3 size: 18 residues. Trimming removed 1 base at V and 0 bases at J, with 16 bases between. The CDR3 DNA follows: TGTGCCAGCAGTTTATTTAATGTCGACAGCCGCTCTGGAAACACCATATATTTT. Translated, it gives CASSLFNVDSRSGNTIYF.

The CDR3 DNA sequence: TGTGCCAGCAGTCAATGGGACCGGGGGGGCCTCTACAATGAGCAGTTCTTC. It yields the protein CASSQWDRGGLYNEQFF. The V gene is TRBV5-6, the J gene TRBJ2-1; 8 bases line up with TRBD2. The CDR3 consists of 17 residues. J gave up 3 bases and V 5 bases, and 13 bases lay outside the gene matches. Germline V CDR1 and CDR2: SGHDT, YYEEEE.

The chain uses TRBV30 and TRBJ1-5, with 8 bases lining up with TRBD1. The trim removed 4 bases at V and 2 bases at J, leaving 7 bases unmatched. Germline lookup yields CDR1 GTSNPN and CDR2 SVGIG (reference sequence). The CDR3 extends over 15 amino acids. CDR3 loop: CAWNSGGAGNQPQHF. CDR3 DNA: TGTGCCTGGAACTCAGGGGGCGCCGGCAATCAGCCCCAGCATTTT.

The gene calls are TRBV2 and TRBJ2-7; D gene unclear. Germline V gene sequence: CDR1 SNHLY, CDR2 FYNNEI. The CDR3 consists of 12 residues. The V and J ends lost 6 bases and 6 bases respectively, with 12 bases between them. In DNA, the CDR3 is TGTGCCAGCAGAAACTACTTTTCCGAGCAGTACGTC. Translated, it gives CASRNYFSEQYV.